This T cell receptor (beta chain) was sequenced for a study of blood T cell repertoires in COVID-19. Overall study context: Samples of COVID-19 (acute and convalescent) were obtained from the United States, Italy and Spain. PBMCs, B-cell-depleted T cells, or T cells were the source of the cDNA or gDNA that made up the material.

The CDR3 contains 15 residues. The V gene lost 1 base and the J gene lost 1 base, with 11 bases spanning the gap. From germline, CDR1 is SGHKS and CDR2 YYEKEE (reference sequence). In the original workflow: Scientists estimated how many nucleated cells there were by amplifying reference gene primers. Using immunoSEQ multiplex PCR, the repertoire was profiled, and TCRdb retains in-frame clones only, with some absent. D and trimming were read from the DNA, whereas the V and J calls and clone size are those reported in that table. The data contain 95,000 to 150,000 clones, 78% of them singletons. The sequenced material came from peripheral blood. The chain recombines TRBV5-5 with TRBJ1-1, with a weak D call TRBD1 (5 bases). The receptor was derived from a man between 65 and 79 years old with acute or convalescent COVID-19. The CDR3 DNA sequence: TGTGCCAGCAGCTTGTCAGGGTTCGGGAACACTGAAGCTTTCTTT. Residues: CASSLSGFGNTEAFF.